This is a list of T cell receptor beta chains from one sample in a study of Ad26.COV2.S vaccination and SARS-CoV-2 variants. The data were produced by immunoSEQ multiplex PCR, yet TCRdb's version contains in-frame clones alone and is incomplete. The table has a few hundred thousand clones, approximately 90% seen once. This material consisted of peripheral blood, taken in a trial of Ad26.COV2.S vaccine versus placebo. These receptors were obtained from a person aged 18-65 years who received the Ad26.COV2.S COVID-19 vaccine or a placebo. CDR3s include the opening cysteine and the closing phenylalanine or tryptophan. D genes are given only for firm matches. The size entry is marked missing in some rows and otherwise reads once, few, many or a size class.

size,V,D,J,CDR3,DNA
.,TRBV5-6,.,TRBJ1-6,CASSSRGINSPLHF,TGTGCCAGCAGCTCTCGGGGTATTAATTCACCCCTCCACTTT
.,TRBV5-4,.,TRBJ2-5,CASSTKGQETQYF,TGTGCCAGCAGCACCAAAGGGCAAGAGACCCAGTACTTC
.,TRBV3-1/TRBV3-2,.,TRBJ2-7,CASSSGGIKQYF,TGTGCCAGCAGCTCTGGTGGTATTAAGCAGTACTTC
.,TRBV14,TRBD2,TRBJ2-5,CASSQGTSGDQETQYF,TGTGCCAGCAGCCAAGGGACTAGCGGGGACCAAGAGACCCAGTACTTC
.,TRBV19,.,TRBJ2-2,CASSPNGLGPTGELFF,TGTGCCAGTAGTCCCAACGGCCTGGGGCCAACCGGGGAGCTGTTTTTT
.,TRBV7-9,.,TRBJ2-1,CASSTPRQGYNEQFF,TGTGCCAGCAGCACCCCCCGGCAGGGCTACAATGAGCAGTTCTTC
.,TRBV25-1,TRBD1,TRBJ2-3,CASSEDRTGELDTQYF,TGTGCCAGCAGTGAAGACCGGACAGGAGAATTGGATACGCAGTATTTT
.,TRBV9,.,TRBJ1-2,CASSGFLGPYGYTF,TGTGCCAGCAGCGGTTTCCTGGGGCCCTATGGCTACACCTTC
.,TRBV15,TRBD2,TRBJ2-3,CATSRDTIAGLTQYF,TGTGCCACCAGCAGAGATACGATAGCGGGGCTTACGCAGTATTTT
.,TRBV7-2,TRBD1,TRBJ2-5,CASSLGPPLVGGAGKTQYF,TGTGCCAGCAGCTTAGGGCCCCCTCTAGTAGGGGGCGCTGGGAAGACCCAGTACTTC
.,TRBV2,.,TRBJ1-4,CASSETVTNEKLFF,TGTGCCAGCAGTGAAACAGTGACGAATGAAAAACTGTTTTTT
.,TRBV5-1,.,TRBJ2-7,CASSSTSGGYEQYF,TGCGCCAGCAGCTCGACCTCCGGAGGCTACGAGCAGTACTTC
.,TRBV7-2,TRBD1,TRBJ2-7,CASSQGTEAPYEQYF,TGTGCCAGCAGCCAAGGGACAGAGGCTCCCTACGAGCAGTACTTC
.,TRBV4-3,.,TRBJ1-2,CASSQGKGGVYGYTF,TGCGCCAGCAGCCAAGGGAAGGGGGGGGTCTATGGCTACACCTTC
.,TRBV27,.,TRBJ2-7,CASSTGYEQYF,TGTGCCAGCAGCACGGGGTACGAGCAGTACTTC
.,TRBV10-1,TRBD1,TRBJ1-1,CASSISTGDTEAFF,TGCGCCAGCAGCATTTCCACAGGGGACACTGAAGCTTTCTTT
.,TRBV6-5,.,TRBJ2-3,CASSYRATTADTQYF,TGTGCCAGCAGTTACAGGGCCACAACTGCAGATACGCAGTATTTT
once,TRBV7-9,.,TRBJ2-7,CASSPANSYEQYF,TGTGCCAGCAGCCCTGCGAACTCCTACGAGCAGTACTTC
.,TRBV4-1,.,TRBJ2-1,CASSQGTTRGVEQFF,TGCGCCAGCAGCCAAGGCACGACTAGGGGGGTTGAGCAGTTCTTC
few,TRBV4-1,.,TRBJ1-5,CASSLFGTDPDQPQHF,TGCGCCAGCAGCCTTTTTGGGACTGACCCCGATCAGCCCCAGCATTTT
.,TRBV6-5,.,TRBJ2-5,CASSYPPQKTQYF,TGTGCCAGCAGTTACCCACCCCAAAAGACCCAGTACTTC
.,TRBV15,.,TRBJ2-3,CATSPNRDSTDTQYF,TGTGCCACCAGTCCGAACAGGGACAGCACAGATACGCAGTATTTT
once,TRBV6-4,.,TRBJ2-7,CASSDGPGRGEQYF,TGTGCCAGCAGTGACGGGCCAGGGAGGGGGGAGCAGTACTTC
.,TRBV28,TRBD1,TRBJ2-4,CASSLRPGTGESRAKNIQYF,TGTGCCAGCAGTTTGCGGCCCGGGACAGGGGAATCACGAGCCAAAAACATTCAGTACTTC
.,TRBV5-4,TRBD2,TRBJ2-5,CASSLGLAQVQETQYF,TGTGCCAGCAGCTTGGGACTAGCTCAAGTTCAAGAGACCCAGTACTTC
.,TRBV4-1,TRBD1,TRBJ1-6,CASSQTGIRSPLHF,TGCGCCAGCAGCCAGACAGGGATCCGATCACCCCTCCACTTT
.,TRBV19,TRBD1,TRBJ2-7,CASSIGTGDIGYEQYF,TGTGCCAGTAGTATAGGGACAGGGGATATAGGCTACGAGCAGTACTTC
.,TRBV7-8,TRBD2,TRBJ2-3,CASSLMGGNTDTQYF,TGTGCCAGCAGCTTGATGGGGGGGAACACAGATACGCAGTATTTT
.,TRBV27,TRBD2,TRBJ2-5,CASRTNLRGGQETQYF,TGTGCCAGCAGGACGAATCTCCGGGGGGGTCAAGAGACCCAGTACTTC
.,TRBV10-3,TRBD2,TRBJ2-2,CAIRSPAGGRTGELFF,TGTGCCATCAGGTCTCCAGCGGGGGGCAGGACCGGGGAGCTGTTTTTT
.,TRBV6-1,.,TRBJ2-5,CASSELYDRNQETQYF,TGTGCCAGCAGTGAACTGTACGACCGTAACCAAGAGACCCAGTACTTC
.,TRBV28,TRBD1,TRBJ2-7,CASSALDRFSYEQYF,TGTGCCAGCAGTGCCCTGGACAGGTTCTCCTACGAGCAGTACTTC
.,TRBV19,.,TRBJ2-5,CASSIGAAGETQYF,TGTGCCAGTAGTATAGGGGCCGCGGGAGAGACCCAGTACTTC
.,TRBV11-3,TRBD2,TRBJ2-2,CASSLVAGSGELFF,TGTGCCAGCAGCTTAGTAGCGGGGTCTGGGGAGCTGTTTTTT
.,TRBV6-4,.,TRBJ2-2,CASSDSSGGANTGELFF,TGTGCCAGCAGTGACTCAAGTGGAGGGGCGAACACCGGGGAGCTGTTTTTT
.,TRBV5-1,.,TRBJ2-2,CASSLDPRGADTGELFF,TGCGCCAGCAGCTTGGATCCACGGGGGGCGGATACCGGGGAGCTGTTTTTT
.,TRBV6-5,TRBD1,TRBJ1-5,CASSPDREGNQPQHF,TGTGCCAGCAGCCCGGACAGGGAGGGCAATCAGCCCCAGCATTTT
.,TRBV6-5,TRBD1,TRBJ1-5,CASSSQGAGQPQHF,TGTGCCAGCAGTTCACAGGGGGCTGGGCAGCCCCAGCATTTT
.,TRBV7-9,TRBD1,TRBJ1-5,CASSSGGTGDWYSNQPQHF,TGTGCCAGCAGTTCAGGGGGGACAGGGGATTGGTATAGCAATCAGCCCCAGCATTTT